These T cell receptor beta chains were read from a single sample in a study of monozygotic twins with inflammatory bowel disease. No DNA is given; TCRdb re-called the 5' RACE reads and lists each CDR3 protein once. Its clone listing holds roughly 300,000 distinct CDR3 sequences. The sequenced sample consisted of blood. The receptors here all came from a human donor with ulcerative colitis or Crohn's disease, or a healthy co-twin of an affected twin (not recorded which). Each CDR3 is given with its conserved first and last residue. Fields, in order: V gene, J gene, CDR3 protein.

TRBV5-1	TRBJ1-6	CASSIQGVNNSPLHF
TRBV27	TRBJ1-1	CASSFRGRVGNTEAFF
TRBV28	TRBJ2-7	CASSQPSSYEQYF
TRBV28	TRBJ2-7	CASSLWEGSYEQYF
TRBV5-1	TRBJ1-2	CASSLEGTSYGYTF
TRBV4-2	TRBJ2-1	CASSPKGRTSGSNEQFF
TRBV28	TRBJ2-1	CASSAGQPGGFF
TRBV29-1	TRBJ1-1	CEIGTPNTEAFF
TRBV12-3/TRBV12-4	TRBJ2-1	CASKPPVNEQFF
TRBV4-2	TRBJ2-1	CASSQREGQSAQYGQFF
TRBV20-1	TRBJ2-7	CSAIRQASLYF
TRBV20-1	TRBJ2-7	CSASEQGVAQYF
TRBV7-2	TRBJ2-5	CASSSSPGLQETQYF
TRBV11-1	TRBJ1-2	CASSSTLDRGNSNYGYTF
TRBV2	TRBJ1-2	CASRTGTGAPGYTF
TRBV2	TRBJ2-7	CASSEGGEQYF
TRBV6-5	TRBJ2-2	CASRLRLGELFF
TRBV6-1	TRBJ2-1	CASRGTSGPYNEQFF
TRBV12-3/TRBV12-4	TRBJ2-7	CASNEDTSYEQYF
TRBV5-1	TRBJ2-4	CASSLTGTGLRIQYF
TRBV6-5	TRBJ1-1	CASSYEGAREAFF
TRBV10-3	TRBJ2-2	CAISWNPSSGTKNTGELFF
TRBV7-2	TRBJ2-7	CASSRSGRALYEQYF
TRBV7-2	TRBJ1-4	CASSPPYSNEKLFF
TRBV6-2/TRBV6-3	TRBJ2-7	CAGGGQNYEQYF
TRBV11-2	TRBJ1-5	CASSRGGAQNQPQHF
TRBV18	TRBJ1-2	CASSPSQGLGGYTF
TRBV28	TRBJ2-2	CASNIQGAPAGELFF
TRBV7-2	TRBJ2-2	CASSTDRGTGELFF
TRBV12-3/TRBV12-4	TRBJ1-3	CASSLGWTDASGNTIYF